The text below deals with one T cell receptor (beta chain). What it binds is not known. The record originates from a study of cytomegalovirus exposure and HLA in healthy donors. PCR was performed using 60 Vbeta and 13 Jbeta primers. Method: immunoSEQ multiplex PCR; TCRdb's copy keeps in-frame clones and lacks some. The table has about 160,000 clones, roughly 70% seen once. Study-wide results and limits: In vitro confirmation showed a few CMV-associated chains to be CMV antigen specific.

The material sequenced was PBMCs. This TCR was recovered from a woman in her fifties or sixties in good health and CMV-seropositive.

The CDR3 sequence: CASSFLAGGTYEQYF. DNA for the CDR3: TGTGCCAGCAGCTTCCTAGCGGGGGGAACCTACGAGCAGTACTTC. This chain joins TRBV5-5 and TRBJ2-7, with 11 nucleotides matching TRBD2. This CDR3 has 15 residues. The germline CDR1 and CDR2 sequences are SGHKS and YYEKEE (reference sequence). With V trimmed by 2 bases and J by 2 bases, 3 bases remained unmatched.